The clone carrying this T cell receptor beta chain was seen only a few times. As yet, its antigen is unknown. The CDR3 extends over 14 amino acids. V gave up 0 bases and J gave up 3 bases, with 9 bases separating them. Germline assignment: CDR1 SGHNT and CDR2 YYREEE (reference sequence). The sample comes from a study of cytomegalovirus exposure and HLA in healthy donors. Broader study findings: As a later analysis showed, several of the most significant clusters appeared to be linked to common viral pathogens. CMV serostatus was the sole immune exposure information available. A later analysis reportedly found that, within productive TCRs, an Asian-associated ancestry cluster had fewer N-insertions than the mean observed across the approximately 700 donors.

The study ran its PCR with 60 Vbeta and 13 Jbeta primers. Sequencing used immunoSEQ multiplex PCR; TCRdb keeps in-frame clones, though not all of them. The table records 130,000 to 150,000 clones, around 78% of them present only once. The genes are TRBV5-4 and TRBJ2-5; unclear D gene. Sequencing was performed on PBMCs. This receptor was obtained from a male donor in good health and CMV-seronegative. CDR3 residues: CASSLALPEETQYF. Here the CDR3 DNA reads TGTGCCAGCAGCTTGGCACTGCCTGAAGAGACCCAGTACTTC.